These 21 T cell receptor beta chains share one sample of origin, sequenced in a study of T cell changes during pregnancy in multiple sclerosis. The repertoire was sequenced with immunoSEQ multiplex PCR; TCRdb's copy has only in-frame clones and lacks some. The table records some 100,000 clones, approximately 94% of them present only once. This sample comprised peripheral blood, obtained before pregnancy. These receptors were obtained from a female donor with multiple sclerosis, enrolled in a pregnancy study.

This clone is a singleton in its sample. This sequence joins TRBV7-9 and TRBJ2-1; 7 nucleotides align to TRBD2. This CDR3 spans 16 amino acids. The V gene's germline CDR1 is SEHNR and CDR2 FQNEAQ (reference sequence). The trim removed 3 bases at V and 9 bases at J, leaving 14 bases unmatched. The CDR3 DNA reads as TGTGCCAGCAGCTTCCGGGACTACGGGACCGAGGGTGAGCAGTTCTTC. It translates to CASSFRDYGTEGEQFF. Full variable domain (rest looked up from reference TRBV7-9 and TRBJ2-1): DTGVSQNPRHKITKRGQNVTFRCDPISEHNRLYWYRQTLGQGPEFLTYFQNEAQLEKSRLLSDRFSAERPKGSFSTLEIQRTEQGDSAMYLCASSFRDYGTEGEQFFGPGTRLTVL.

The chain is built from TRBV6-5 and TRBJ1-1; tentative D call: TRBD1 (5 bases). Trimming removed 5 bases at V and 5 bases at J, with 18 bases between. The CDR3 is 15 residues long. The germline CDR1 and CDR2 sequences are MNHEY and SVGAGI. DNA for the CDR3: TGTGCCAGCAGTCTACTTCGGACGGGGGGGACTGAAGCTTTCTTT. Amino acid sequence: CASSLLRTGGTEAFF.

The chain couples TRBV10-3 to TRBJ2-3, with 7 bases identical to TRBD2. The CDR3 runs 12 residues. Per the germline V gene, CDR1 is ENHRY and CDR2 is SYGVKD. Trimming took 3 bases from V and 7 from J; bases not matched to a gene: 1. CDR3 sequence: CAISDGGNTQYF. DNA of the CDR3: TGTGCCATCAGTGACGGGGGGAATACGCAGTATTTT.

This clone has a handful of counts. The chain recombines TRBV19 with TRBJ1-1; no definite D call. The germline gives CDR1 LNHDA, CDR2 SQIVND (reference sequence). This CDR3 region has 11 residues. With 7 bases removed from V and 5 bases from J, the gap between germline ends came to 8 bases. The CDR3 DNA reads TGTGCCAGTATAGATTGGACTGAAGCTTTCTTT. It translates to CASIDWTEAFF.

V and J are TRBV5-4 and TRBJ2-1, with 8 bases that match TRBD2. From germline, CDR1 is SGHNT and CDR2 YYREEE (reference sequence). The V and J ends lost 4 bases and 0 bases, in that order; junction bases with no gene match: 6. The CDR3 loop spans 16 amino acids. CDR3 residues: CASSILTSGSYNEQFF. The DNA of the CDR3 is TGTGCCAGCAGCATCCTAACTAGCGGCTCCTACAATGAGCAGTTCTTC.

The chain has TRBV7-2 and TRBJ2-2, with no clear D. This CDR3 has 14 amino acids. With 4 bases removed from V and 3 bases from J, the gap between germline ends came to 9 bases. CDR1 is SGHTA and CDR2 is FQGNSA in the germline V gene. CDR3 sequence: CASSSLTHTGELFF. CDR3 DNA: TGTGCCAGCAGCTCCCTGACTCACACCGGGGAGCTGTTTTTT.

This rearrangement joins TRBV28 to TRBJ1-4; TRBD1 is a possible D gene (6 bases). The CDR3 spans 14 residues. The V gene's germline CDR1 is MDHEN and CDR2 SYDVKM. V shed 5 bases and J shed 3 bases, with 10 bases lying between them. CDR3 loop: CASSTRGPNEKLFF. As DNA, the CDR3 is TGTGCCAGCAGTACCAGGGGCCCTAATGAAAAACTGTTTTTT.

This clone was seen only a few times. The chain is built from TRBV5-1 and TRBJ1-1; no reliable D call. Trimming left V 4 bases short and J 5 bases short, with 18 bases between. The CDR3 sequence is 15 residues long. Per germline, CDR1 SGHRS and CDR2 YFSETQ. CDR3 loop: CASSGTLPTGTEAFF. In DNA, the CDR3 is TGCGCCAGCAGCGGAACATTGCCGACGGGGACTGAAGCTTTCTTT.

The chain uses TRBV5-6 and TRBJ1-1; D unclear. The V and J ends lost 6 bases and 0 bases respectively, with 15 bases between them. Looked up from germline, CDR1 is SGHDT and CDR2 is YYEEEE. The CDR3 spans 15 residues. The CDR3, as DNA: TGTGCCAGCAAGGAAGAGGCCGCAATGAACACTGAAGCTTTCTTT. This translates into CASKEEAAMNTEAFF.

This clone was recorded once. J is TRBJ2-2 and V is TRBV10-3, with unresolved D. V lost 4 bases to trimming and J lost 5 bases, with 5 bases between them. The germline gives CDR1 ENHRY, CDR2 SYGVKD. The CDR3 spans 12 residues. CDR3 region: CAISVATGELFF. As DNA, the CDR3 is TGTGCCATCAGTGTCGCGACCGGGGAGCTGTTTTTT.

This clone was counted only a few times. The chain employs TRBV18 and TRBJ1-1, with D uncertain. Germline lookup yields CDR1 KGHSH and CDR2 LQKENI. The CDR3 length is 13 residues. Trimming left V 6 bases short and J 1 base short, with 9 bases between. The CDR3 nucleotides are TGTGCCAGCTCCTTCGGGAAGAACACTGAAGCTTTCTTT. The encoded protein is CASSFGKNTEAFF.

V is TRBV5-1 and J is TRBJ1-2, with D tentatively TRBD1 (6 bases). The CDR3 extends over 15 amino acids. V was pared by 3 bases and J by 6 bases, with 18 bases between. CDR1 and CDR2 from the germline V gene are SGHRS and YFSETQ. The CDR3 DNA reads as TGCGCCAGCAGCTCGACCGGGGTAAACAGGGATGGCTACACCTTC. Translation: CASSSTGVNRDGYTF. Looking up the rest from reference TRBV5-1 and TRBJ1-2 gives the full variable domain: KAGVTQTPRYLIKTRGQQVTLSCSPISGHRSVSWYQQTPGQGLQFLFEYFSETQRNKGNFPGRFSGRQFSNSRSEMNVSTLELGDSALYLCASSSTGVNRDGYTFGSGTRLTVV.

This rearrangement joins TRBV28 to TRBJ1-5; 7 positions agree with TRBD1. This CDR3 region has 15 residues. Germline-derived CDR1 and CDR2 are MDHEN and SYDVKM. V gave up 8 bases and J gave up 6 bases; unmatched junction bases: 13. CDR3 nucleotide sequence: TGTGCCAGCGAAGACAGGGAGGTCGCCGGTCAGCCCCAGCATTTT. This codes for CASEDREVAGQPQHF. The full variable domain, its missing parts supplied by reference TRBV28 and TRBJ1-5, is DVKVTQSSRYLVKRTGEKVFLECVQDMDHENMFWYRQDPGLGLRLIYFSYDVKMKEKGDIPEGYSVSREKKERFSLILESASTNQTSMYLCASEDREVAGQPQHFGDGTRLSIL.

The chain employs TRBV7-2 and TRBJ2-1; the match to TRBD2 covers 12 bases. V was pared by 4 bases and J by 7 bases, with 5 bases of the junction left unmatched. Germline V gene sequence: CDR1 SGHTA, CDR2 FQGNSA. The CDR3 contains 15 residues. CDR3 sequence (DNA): TGTGCCAGCAGCTCGACTAGCGGGAGCCGTAATGAGCAGTTCTTC. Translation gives CASSSTSGSRNEQFF.

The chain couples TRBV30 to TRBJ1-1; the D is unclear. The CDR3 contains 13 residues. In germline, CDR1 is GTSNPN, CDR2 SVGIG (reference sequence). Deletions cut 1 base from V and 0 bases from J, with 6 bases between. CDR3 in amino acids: CAWSDSLNTEAFF. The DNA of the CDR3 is TGTGCCTGGAGTGACAGCCTGAACACTGAAGCTTTCTTT.

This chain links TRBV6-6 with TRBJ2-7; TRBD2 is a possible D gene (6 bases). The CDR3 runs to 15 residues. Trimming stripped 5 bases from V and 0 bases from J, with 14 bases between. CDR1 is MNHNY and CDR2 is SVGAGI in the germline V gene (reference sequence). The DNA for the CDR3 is TGTGCCAGCAGTCCCGAGAAGGGAGGCTCCTACGAGCAGTACTTC. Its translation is CASSPEKGGSYEQYF.

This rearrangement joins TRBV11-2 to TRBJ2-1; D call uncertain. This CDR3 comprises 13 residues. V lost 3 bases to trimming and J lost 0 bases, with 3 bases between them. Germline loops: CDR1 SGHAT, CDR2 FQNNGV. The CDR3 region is CASSFSSYNEQFF. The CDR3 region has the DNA TGTGCCAGCAGCTTTAGCTCCTACAATGAGCAGTTCTTC. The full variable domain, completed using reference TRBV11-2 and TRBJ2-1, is EAGVAQSPRYKIIEKRQSVAFWCNPISGHATLYWYQQILGQGPKLLIQFQNNGVVDDSQLPKDRFSAERLKGVDSTLKIQPAKLEDSAVYLCASSFSSYNEQFFGPGTRLTVL.

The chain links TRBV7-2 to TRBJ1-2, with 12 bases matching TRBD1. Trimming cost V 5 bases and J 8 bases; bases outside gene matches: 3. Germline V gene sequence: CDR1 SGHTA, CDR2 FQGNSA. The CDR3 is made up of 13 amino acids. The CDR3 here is CASSRDRGQGYTF. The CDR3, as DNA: TGTGCCAGCAGCAGGGACAGGGGGCAGGGCTACACCTTC.

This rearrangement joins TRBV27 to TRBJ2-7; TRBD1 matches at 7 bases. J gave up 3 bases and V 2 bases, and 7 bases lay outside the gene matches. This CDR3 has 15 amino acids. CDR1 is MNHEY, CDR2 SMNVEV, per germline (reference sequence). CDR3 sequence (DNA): TGTGCCAGCAGTTTAAATTTGGGACAGAACTACGAGCAGTACTTC. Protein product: CASSLNLGQNYEQYF.

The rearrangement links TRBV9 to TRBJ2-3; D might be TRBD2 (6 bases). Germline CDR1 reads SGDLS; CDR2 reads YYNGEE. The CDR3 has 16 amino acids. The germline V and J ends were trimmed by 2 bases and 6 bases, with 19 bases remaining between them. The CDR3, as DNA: TGTGCCAGCAGCGTGGATACTAGCACAAGTGAGGATACGCAGTATTTT. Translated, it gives CASSVDTSTSEDTQYF.

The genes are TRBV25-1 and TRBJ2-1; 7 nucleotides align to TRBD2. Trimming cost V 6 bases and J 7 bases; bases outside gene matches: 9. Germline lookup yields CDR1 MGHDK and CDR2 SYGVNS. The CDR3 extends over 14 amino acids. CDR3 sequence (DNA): TGTGCCAGCAGCCGGGACTACCCTGGGAATGAGCAGTTCTTC. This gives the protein CASSRDYPGNEQFF.